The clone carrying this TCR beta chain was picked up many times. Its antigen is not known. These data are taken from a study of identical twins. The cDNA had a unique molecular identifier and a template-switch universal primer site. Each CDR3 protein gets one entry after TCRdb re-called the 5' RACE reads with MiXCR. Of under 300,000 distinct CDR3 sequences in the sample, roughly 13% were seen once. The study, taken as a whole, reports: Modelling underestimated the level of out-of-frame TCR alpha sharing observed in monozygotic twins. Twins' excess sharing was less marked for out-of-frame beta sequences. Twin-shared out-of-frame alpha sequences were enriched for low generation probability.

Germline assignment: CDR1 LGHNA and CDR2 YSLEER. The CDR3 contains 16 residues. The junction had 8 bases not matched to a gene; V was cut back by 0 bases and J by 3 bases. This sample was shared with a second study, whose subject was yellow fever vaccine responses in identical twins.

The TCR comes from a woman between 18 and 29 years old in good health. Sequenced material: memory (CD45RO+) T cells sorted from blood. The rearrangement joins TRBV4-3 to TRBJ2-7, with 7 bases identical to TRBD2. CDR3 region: CASSQETSGGDYEQYF. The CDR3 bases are TGCGCCAGCAGCCAAGAGACGTCGGGGGGAGACTACGAGCAGTACTTC.